The 23 T cell receptor beta chains given below trace back to one sample, sequenced in a study of T-cell reconstitution after alpha-beta-depleted transplantation in children. Construction of the TCRbeta library involved unique molecular identifiers. One entry per CDR3 protein results from TCRdb running MiXCR on the PCR reads. The repertoire consists of some 250,000 distinct CDR3 sequences, with 12% occurring once and the leading ten covering around 2.5%. Source: PBMCs from the stem cell graft donor, taken from the stem cell graft. The receptors come from a human donor who donated a stem cell graft to a child with acute lymphoblastic leukemia.

The V call is TRBV6-2 or TRBV6-3, the J call TRBJ1-5, with 9 bases identical to TRBD1. The V segment lost 6 bases and the J segment 6 bases; nucleotides outside the gene matches: 12. The CDR3 loop spans 16 amino acids. Germline lookup yields CDR1 MNHEY and CDR2 SVGEGT. The CDR3: CASRPQGAPRGQPQHF. CDR3 nucleotides: TGTGCCAGCAGGCCACAGGGGGCGCCTCGGGGTCAGCCCCAGCATTTT.

The chain combines TRBV7-9 with TRBJ2-4; D perhaps matches TRBD1 (5 bases). The germline V gene encodes CDR1 SEHNR and CDR2 FQNEAQ (reference sequence). V was shortened by 6 bases and J by 0 bases, with 15 bases between the two germline ends. This CDR3 is 16 amino acids long. CDR3 protein: CASSSAGFLAKNIQYF. In DNA form, the CDR3 reads TGTGCCAGCAGTTCCGCAGGGTTCCTAGCCAAAAACATTCAGTACTTC.

This clonotype was detected ten times or more. V and J are TRBV5-1 and TRBJ2-2, with 7 bases that match TRBD1. With V trimmed by 3 bases and J by 6 bases, 5 bases remained unmatched. CDR3 length equals 14 residues. The V gene's germline CDR1 is SGHRS and CDR2 YFSETQ. CDR3 protein: CASSSTGAAGELFF. Written as DNA, the CDR3 is TGCGCCAGCAGCTCAACAGGGGCGGCCGGGGAGCTGTTTTTT.

This clonotype was observed many times. CDR3 bases: TGCAGTGAAACAGGGGTAGCAGATACGCAGTATTTT. It specifies CSETGVADTQYF. The V and J genes are TRBV20-1 and TRBJ2-3, with TRBD1 matching 7 bases. After removal of 7 bases from V and 4 bases from J, the junction contained 5 bases not matched to a gene. This CDR3 contains 12 residues. The germline CDR1 and CDR2 sequences are DFQATT and SNEGSKA (reference sequence).

This clonotype showed up many times. The V call is TRBV15, the J call TRBJ2-7; 8 positions match TRBD1. This CDR3 contains 14 residues. From germline, CDR1 is LNHNV and CDR2 YYDKDF (reference sequence). J was trimmed by 7 bases and V by 4 bases; bases with no gene match: 9. As DNA, the CDR3 is TGTGCCACCAGCATAGACAGGGGCCCCCTGGAGCAGTACTTC. Its translation: CATSIDRGPLEQYF. Drawing the rest from reference TRBV15 and TRBJ2-7, the complete variable domain is DAMVIQNPRYQVTQFGKPVTLSCSQTLNHNVMYWYQQKSSQAPKLLFHYYDKDFNNEADTPDNFQSRRPNTSFCFLDIRSPGLGDTAMYLCATSIDRGPLEQYFGPGTRLTVT.

This clonotype was detected ten times or more. Written as DNA, the CDR3 is TGTGCCAGCAGCTCTTTGGGGGTCCAAGAGACCCAGTACTTC. This sequence encodes CASSSLGVQETQYF. The chain uses TRBV7-6 and TRBJ2-5; D is possibly TRBD1 or TRBD2 (5 bases each). V was cut by 4 bases and J by 1 base, with 10 bases left in between. The germline V gene encodes CDR1 SGHVS and CDR2 FNYEAQ. This CDR3 comprises 14 residues. Filled out from reference TRBV7-6 and TRBJ2-5, the complete variable domain reads GAGVSQSPRYKVTKRGQDVALRCDPISGHVSLYWYRQALGQGPEFLTYFNYEAQQDKSGLPNDRFSAERPEGSISTLTIQRTEQRDSAMYRCASSSLGVQETQYFGPGTRLLVL.

To note about this clonotype: Being one base from a much bigger clone, this may be a read error. This sequence joins TRBV28 and TRBJ2-1, with TRBD2 identical over 7 bases. Germline-derived CDR1 and CDR2 are MDHEN and SYDVKM. The CDR3 is made up of 15 amino acids. Germline trimming cut 2 bases from V and 5 bases from J; bases unmatched to any gene: 6. The CDR3 nucleotides read TGTGCCAGCAGTTTAGCCAGCGGGACCCACAATGAGCAGTTCTTC. Its translation: CASSLASGTHNEQFF.

This clonotype was counted at least ten times. The chain joins TRBV7-2 to TRBJ2-7, with TRBD1 matching 10 bases. Germline assignment: CDR1 SGHTA and CDR2 FQGNSA. The CDR3 totals 14 residues. The V gene end was trimmed by 5 bases and the J gene end by 3 bases; junction bases not matched to a gene: 4. In DNA, the CDR3 is TGTGCCAGCAGCGCCTGGGACAGGGGCTACGAGCAGTACTTC. It specifies CASSAWDRGYEQYF.

The chain recombines TRBV4-2 with TRBJ2-1, with 8 positions matching TRBD2. Trimming removed 3 bases from V and 8 bases from J; junction bases left unmatched: 6. In germline, CDR1 is LGHNA, CDR2 YNFKEQ. The length of the CDR3 is 14 residues. CDR3 nucleotides: TGTGCCAGCAGCCAGGCGACTAGCGTGGATGAGCAGTTCTTC. Translated, it gives CASSQATSVDEQFF.

This clonotype was seen at least ten times. As DNA, the CDR3 is TGTGCCAGCAGCTTAACGCGCCGGTCAGATACGCAGTATTTT. Translated: CASSLTRRSDTQYF. The chain recombines TRBV7-3 with TRBJ2-3; no clear D gene. Germline V gene data show CDR1 as SGHTA and CDR2 as FQGTGA. Trimming left V 0 bases short and J 4 bases short, with 8 bases between. This CDR3 has 14 residues.

This clonotype has at least ten counts. V usage is TRBV5-1 and J usage is TRBJ2-2; 11 bases are shared with TRBD2. CDR3 length: 16 residues. J was trimmed by 4 bases and V by 4 bases; bases with no gene match: 6. Germline CDR1 is SGHRS and CDR2 is YFSETQ. For the CDR3, the DNA is TGCGCCAGCAGCGGGGAAGGACTAGCGGGCACCGGGGAGCTGTTTTTT. Its protein is CASSGEGLAGTGELFF.

This clonotype was counted at least ten times. This chain joins TRBV20-1 and TRBJ2-7; D is undetermined. Germline V gene data show CDR1 as DFQATT and CDR2 as SNEGSKA (reference sequence). The CDR3 has 13 residues. The V gene lost 3 bases and the J gene lost 0 bases, with 9 bases spanning the gap. In nucleotides, the CDR3 is TGCAGTGCTAGTTGGCGGCTCTCCTACGAGCAGTACTTC. Protein sequence: CSASWRLSYEQYF.

This clonotype has a count of ten or more. The chain has TRBV12-3 or TRBV12-4 and TRBJ2-5; TRBD2 matches 9 bases. Trimming at V came to 3 bases and at J to 5 bases, leaving 10 bases not matched to a gene. The CDR3 covers 16 residues. The CDR3 loop reads CASSFSRGGMRETQYF. The CDR3 DNA follows: TGTGCCAGCAGTTTCTCGCGGGGGGGGATGAGGGAGACCCAGTACTTC.

In this sample, this clonotype turned up many times. CDR3 nucleotide sequence: TGCGCCAGCAGCTTGGGAGTCAGTTTGGACCAAGAGACCCAGTACTTC. Its translation is CASSLGVSLDQETQYF. The chain employs TRBV5-1 and TRBJ2-5; no clear D gene. CDR1 and CDR2 from the germline V gene are SGHRS and YFSETQ. V lost 0 bases, J lost 0 bases, and 12 bases lay in between. The CDR3 loop spans 16 amino acids.

The chain employs TRBV15 and TRBJ2-3; 14 nucleotides agree with TRBD2. The germline CDR1 and CDR2 sequences are LNHNV and YYDKDF (reference sequence). The CDR3 is 19 residues long. With 5 bases clipped from V and 2 bases from J, the junction kept 12 bases outside the gene matches. The CDR3: CATSPTSGGGLVNTDTQYF. The CDR3 DNA is TGTGCCACCAGCCCGACTAGCGGGGGGGGTCTGGTCAACACAGATACGCAGTATTTT.

Notes on this clonotype: This could be a read error, since a much larger clone is one nucleotide away. This chain links TRBV5-6 with TRBJ2-7, with 8 positions matching TRBD1. Germline CDR1 is SGHDT and CDR2 is YYEEEE. The CDR3 has 14 amino acids. V lost 5 bases and J lost 2; bases outside the gene matches: 6. The CDR3: CASRRMTGAYEQYF. The CDR3, as DNA: TGTGCCAGCAGGAGAATGACAGGGGCCTACGAGCAGTACTTC.

In its sample, this clonotype was seen many times. V and J are TRBV29-1 and TRBJ2-3; 9 bases are shared with TRBD1. Germline trimming cut 3 bases from V and 5 bases from J; bases unmatched to any gene: 3. CDR1 SQVTM and CDR2 ANQGSEA come from the germline V gene. The CDR3 contains 13 residues. CDR3 in DNA: TGCAGCGTTGAGGGACAGGGAAAAGATACGCAGTATTTT. Its protein is CSVEGQGKDTQYF.

The rearrangement uses TRBV12-3 or TRBV12-4 and TRBJ1-2; the D gene is possibly TRBD1 (6 bases). This CDR3 has 16 residues. The V end was cut by 3 bases, the J end by 5 bases, with 19 bases between. CDR3 region: CASSLDRPRGIYGYTF. The CDR3 nucleotides read TGTGCCAGCAGTTTGGACAGACCAAGGGGAATTTATGGCTACACCTTC.

This clonotype came up many times. As DNA, the CDR3 is TGTGCCAGCAGAAGGGGGGCGGACGAGCAGTACTTC. Translated, it gives CASRRGADEQYF. The gene calls are TRBV6-6 and TRBJ2-7; D is tentatively TRBD1 or TRBD2 (6 bases each). Germline-derived CDR1 and CDR2 are MNHNY and SVGAGI (reference sequence). The CDR3 contains 12 residues. The V end lost 6 bases, the J end lost 5 bases, and 11 bases lay between the germline ends.

This clonotype was seen repeatedly, ten times or more. V gene TRBV29-1 combines with J gene TRBJ2-2; D is ambiguous. The CDR3 has 13 amino acids. Germline values: CDR1 SQVTM, CDR2 ANQGSEA. Trimming left V 2 bases short and J 0 bases short, with 4 bases between. CDR3 coding DNA: TGCAGCGTTGAACTTCCGAACACCGGGGAGCTGTTTTTT. It specifies CSVELPNTGELFF.

This clonotype was picked up one time. One junction end does not reproduce the germline sequence, and a read error may be involved. The V gene is TRBV7-9, the J gene TRBJ2-7, with 11 positions matching TRBD1. The length of the CDR3 is 14 residues. Germline V gives CDR1 SEHNR, CDR2 FQNEAQ (reference sequence). The DNA of the CDR3 is TGTACCAGCAGCTTGGGACAGGGGGCCTACGAGCAGTACTTC. Amino acids: CTSSLGQGAYEQYF.

There are many counts of this clonotype. The V and J genes are TRBV12-3 or TRBV12-4 and TRBJ2-7; 9 nucleotides match TRBD1. The CDR3 has 14 amino acids. The junction had 5 bases not matched to a gene; V was cut back by 4 bases and J by 4 bases. In nucleotides, the CDR3 is TGTGCCAGCAGTTCCCGGGACAGGGTATACGAGCAGTACTTC. It encodes CASSSRDRVYEQYF.

On this clonotype: This may come from a read error, since a much larger clone is one base off. The chain carries TRBV20-1 and TRBJ2-5; D is uncertain. CDR3 size: 14 residues. Germline CDR1 and CDR2: DFQATT and SNEGSKA (reference sequence). In DNA, the CDR3 is TGCAGTGCTAGAGTACGTACCAAAGGAGAGACCCAGCACTTC. Translation gives CSARVRTKGETQHF.